This T cell receptor (beta chain) came from a study of blood T cell repertoires in COVID-19. At the level of the study: In each case, the material was cDNA or gDNA derived from T cells, B-cell-depleted T cells, or PBMCs.

Seattle researchers signed up patients amid active infection and tracked them longitudinally. Authors' data handling: Nucleated cell counts were estimated from reference gene primer amplification. Libraries were prepared by immunoSEQ multiplex PCR; TCRdb keeps only in-frame clonotypes and omits some of them. V, J and clone size are taken as reported in that table, and D and trimming were inferred from the DNA itself. The sample has roughly 200,000 clones; 84% are singletons. V dropped 4 bases and J dropped 5 bases, with 14 bases sitting between them. Germline V lookup: CDR1 LGHDT, CDR2 YNNKEL (reference sequence). This CDR3 spans 14 amino acids.

Sequencing used peripheral blood. The sequence was collected from a woman aged 80 or older with COVID-19, enrolled during active disease. The genes are TRBV3-1 (or the pseudogene TRBV3-2) and TRBJ1-1; D possibly corresponds to TRBD1 (6 bases). CDR3 coding DNA: TGTGCCAGCAGCCCCGCCCAGGGGAAGACTGAAGCTTTCTTT. This gives the protein CASSPAQGKTEAFF.